A selection of T cell receptor beta chains follows, all from one sample in a study of T cells after yellow fever vaccination. TCRdb recomputed calls from the 5' RACE reads with MiXCR, one row per CDR3 protein. The sample lists some 420,000 distinct CDR3 sequences, roughly a sixth seen once, with over 15% in the top ten. The sample in question was PBMCs, obtained before the yellow fever booster vaccination. Receptors originate from a man younger than 35 who received the YFV17D yellow fever vaccine. The CDR3 runs from the conserved cysteine through the conserved F or W. The D gene is left open where the match is weak. A clone size is listed for some rows: how often the clone was seen (once, few, many), or a class if it is expanded.

abundance: few
v_gene: TRBV6-5
j_gene: TRBJ2-7
d_gene: TRBD2
CDR3nt: TGTGCCAGCAGGAGGACTAGTTTGCTCGAGCAGTACTTC
CDR3aa: CASRRTSLLEQYF

abundance: .
v_gene: TRBV10-3
j_gene: TRBJ2-7
d_gene: TRBD1
CDR3nt: TGTGCCATCAGTGAGCGGGACAGAAACTACGAGCAGTACTTC
CDR3aa: CAISERDRNYEQYF

abundance: many
v_gene: TRBV6-1
j_gene: TRBJ1-2
d_gene: .
CDR3nt: TGTGCCAGCAAGGAGGGGGCTAACTATGGCTACACCTTC
CDR3aa: CASKEGANYGYTF

abundance: few
v_gene: TRBV2
j_gene: TRBJ1-1
d_gene: .
CDR3nt: TGTGCCGTTTCCCGGGAGTCGGACACTGAAGCTTTCTTT
CDR3aa: CAVSRESDTEAFF

abundance: few
v_gene: TRBV15
j_gene: TRBJ1-1
d_gene: .
CDR3nt: TGTGCCACCAGCAGAGGGAGGGCCGGTGAAGCTTTCTTT
CDR3aa: CATSRGRAGEAFF

abundance: many
v_gene: TRBV5-1
j_gene: TRBJ2-7
d_gene: .
CDR3nt: TGCGCCAGCAGCCGAGAGGGACAATCCTACGAGCAGTACTTC
CDR3aa: CASSREGQSYEQYF

abundance: many
v_gene: TRBV29-1
j_gene: TRBJ2-3
d_gene: TRBD1
CDR3nt: TGCAGCGCTGGACAGGGTTCGCGCACAGATACGCAGTATTTT
CDR3aa: CSAGQGSRTDTQYF

abundance: .
v_gene: TRBV7-2
j_gene: TRBJ1-1
d_gene: TRBD1
CDR3nt: TGTGCCAGCCAGGGACAGTTGAACACTGAAGCTTTCTTT
CDR3aa: CASQGQLNTEAFF

abundance: few
v_gene: TRBV7-2
j_gene: TRBJ1-2
d_gene: .
CDR3nt: TGTGCCAGCAGACTACAGGAAAATGGCTACACCTTC
CDR3aa: CASRLQENGYTF

abundance: .
v_gene: TRBV11-2
j_gene: TRBJ2-1
d_gene: .
CDR3nt: TGTGCCAGCAGCCAGTCGGGACTGCCTTACAATGAGCAGTTCTTC
CDR3aa: CASSQSGLPYNEQFF

abundance: .
v_gene: TRBV20-1
j_gene: TRBJ1-1
d_gene: .
CDR3nt: TGCAGTGCTAGAGCATGGGGGGCCTCTGAAGCTTTCTTT
CDR3aa: CSARAWGASEAFF

abundance: .
v_gene: TRBV6-5
j_gene: TRBJ2-5
d_gene: TRBD2
CDR3nt: TGTGCCAGCAGACGTCCGGGGGGATGGGAGACCCAGTACTTC
CDR3aa: CASRRPGGWETQYF

abundance: .
v_gene: TRBV6-2/TRBV6-3
j_gene: TRBJ1-1
d_gene: TRBD1
CDR3nt: TGTGCCAGGTCACAGGGGGCCTCGGATGGGACTGAAGCTTTCTTT
CDR3aa: CARSQGASDGTEAFF

abundance: .
v_gene: TRBV7-6
j_gene: TRBJ1-2
d_gene: .
CDR3nt: TGTGCCAGCAGCCGAGGCGGGACGGAATATGGCTACACCTTC
CDR3aa: CASSRGGTEYGYTF

abundance: .
v_gene: TRBV9
j_gene: TRBJ2-1
d_gene: TRBD2
CDR3nt: TGTGCCAGCAGCGTAGGGGAGGGGAGCGGGAGCTCCTACAATGAGCAGTTCTTC
CDR3aa: CASSVGEGSGSSYNEQFF

abundance: .
v_gene: TRBV7-9
j_gene: TRBJ2-1
d_gene: TRBD1
CDR3nt: TGTGCCAGCAGCTTAGACAGGGGATGGGTGTTCTTC
CDR3aa: CASSLDRGWVFF

abundance: .
v_gene: TRBV4-1
j_gene: TRBJ2-1
d_gene: .
CDR3nt: TGCGCCAGCAGGGCCCCGGGGCCCTCCTACAATGAGCAGTTCTTC
CDR3aa: CASRAPGPSYNEQFF

abundance: .
v_gene: TRBV6-1
j_gene: TRBJ1-5
d_gene: .
CDR3nt: TGTGCCAGCAGTGACAGAATCCCTAGCAATCAGCCCCAGCATTTT
CDR3aa: CASSDRIPSNQPQHF

abundance: .
v_gene: TRBV4-1
j_gene: TRBJ2-7
d_gene: .
CDR3nt: TGCGCCAGCAGCCAAGACTGGCAGATACTAACCTACGAGCAGTACTTC
CDR3aa: CASSQDWQILTYEQYF

abundance: .
v_gene: TRBV7-2
j_gene: TRBJ1-2
d_gene: TRBD1
CDR3nt: TGTGCCAGCAGCTCGCCTGACAGGGGCGAACCAGGCTACACCTTC
CDR3aa: CASSSPDRGEPGYTF

abundance: many
v_gene: TRBV29-1
j_gene: TRBJ2-3
d_gene: .
CDR3nt: TGCAGCGTTGACGGGGCGATAAGAAGCCGAGATACGCAGTATTTT
CDR3aa: CSVDGAIRSRDTQYF

abundance: .
v_gene: TRBV7-3
j_gene: TRBJ2-5
d_gene: .
CDR3nt: TGTGCCAGCAGCTTCGGGCAGGCTCAAGAGACCCAGTACTTC
CDR3aa: CASSFGQAQETQYF

abundance: few
v_gene: TRBV7-3
j_gene: TRBJ1-1
d_gene: TRBD1
CDR3nt: TGTGCCAGCAGCTTATCCGGGACAGGGGGCATTGGGACTGAAGCTTTCTTT
CDR3aa: CASSLSGTGGIGTEAFF

abundance: few
v_gene: TRBV9
j_gene: TRBJ1-6
d_gene: .
CDR3nt: TGTGCCAGCAGCCCTCGAGACAGGCTTAATTCACCCCTCCACTTT
CDR3aa: CASSPRDRLNSPLHF

abundance: once
v_gene: TRBV2
j_gene: TRBJ2-3
d_gene: .
CDR3nt: TGTGCCAGCCACCAGGGAGGGACAGGGGGTGCGACTAGCGGGGCCGATACGCAGTATTTT
CDR3aa: CASHQGGTGGATSGADTQYF

abundance: .
v_gene: TRBV13
j_gene: TRBJ2-3
d_gene: .
CDR3nt: TGTGCCAGCAGCTTGACGCCAGAAAGCACAGATACGCAGTATTTT
CDR3aa: CASSLTPESTDTQYF

abundance: once
v_gene: TRBV11-2
j_gene: TRBJ2-4
d_gene: .
CDR3nt: TGTGCCAGCAGCCCCGTTCGGACCAAAAACATTCAGTACTTC
CDR3aa: CASSPVRTKNIQYF

abundance: few
v_gene: TRBV5-1
j_gene: TRBJ2-2
d_gene: .
CDR3nt: TGCGCCAGCAGCTTGGAGATGAGGAACACCGGGGAGCTGTTTTTT
CDR3aa: CASSLEMRNTGELFF

abundance: few
v_gene: TRBV20-1
j_gene: TRBJ2-5
d_gene: TRBD1
CDR3nt: TGCAGTGCTAGATTGCCGGGGACAGCTCAAGAGACCCAGTACTTC
CDR3aa: CSARLPGTAQETQYF

abundance: many
v_gene: TRBV28
j_gene: TRBJ2-1
d_gene: .
CDR3nt: TGTGCCAGCAGTTTCGACAGGTCCTCCTACAATGAGCAGTTCTTC
CDR3aa: CASSFDRSSYNEQFF

abundance: .
v_gene: TRBV6-5
j_gene: TRBJ1-2
d_gene: .
CDR3nt: TGTGCCACCAAGTTAGGGGCACAGGGCCAAATCTATGGCTACACCTTC
CDR3aa: CATKLGAQGQIYGYTF